Following are 25 T cell receptor beta chains from one sample sequenced in a study of blood T cell repertoires in COVID-19. Using immunoSEQ multiplex PCR, the repertoire was profiled, and TCRdb retains in-frame clones only, with some absent. The repertoire consists of hundreds of thousands of clones, with roughly 89% occurring once and the leading ten covering around 4.3%. Sequenced material: PBMCs or T cells enriched from blood (not recorded which). The receptors were sampled from a woman aged 18-29 years with acute COVID-19.

This chain links TRBV5-5 with TRBJ1-4; possibly TRBD1 for D (6 bases). The CDR3 is 14 residues long. The V gene's germline CDR1 is SGHKS and CDR2 YYEKEE (reference sequence). V lost 0 bases and J 7 bases, leaving 10 bases between the germline ends. The CDR3 sequence is CASSLATGSEKLFF. CDR3 nucleotide sequence: TGTGCCAGCAGCTTGGCCACAGGGTCTGAAAAACTGTTTTTT.

This clone has only one observation. The V call is TRBV19, the J call TRBJ1-3; D not resolved. Trimming took off 7 bases at V and 2 bases at J, with 12 bases between the two ends. The CDR3 is made up of 14 amino acids. The V gene's germline CDR1 is LNHDA and CDR2 SQIVND (reference sequence). CDR3 coding DNA: TGTGCCAGTAATACCCCGGGAGCTGGAAACACCATATATTTT. Amino acids: CASNTPGAGNTIYF.

A single count supports this clone. V gene TRBV28 combines with J gene TRBJ2-7; D may be TRBD1 (6 bases). Germline V gene lookup returns CDR1 MDHEN and CDR2 SYDVKM. This CDR3 has 14 residues. The V end lost 5 bases, the J end lost 3 bases, and 14 bases lay between the germline ends. The CDR3 bases are TGTGCCAGCAGTGCCCCCACAGGGAACTACGAGCAGTACTTC. Translated: CASSAPTGNYEQYF.

The V and J genes are TRBV3-1 (or the pseudogene TRBV3-2) and TRBJ1-3; D uncertain. This CDR3 comprises 15 residues. V was trimmed by 0 bases and J by 0 bases, leaving 6 bases between them. Germline CDR1 LGHDT, CDR2 YNNKEL (reference sequence). The CDR3: CASSQDRVSGNTIYF. CDR3 coding DNA: TGTGCCAGCAGCCAAGATCGGGTCTCTGGAAACACCATATATTTT.

The gene calls are TRBV6-5 and TRBJ2-7; possible D gene TRBD1, 5 bases. Germline V gene lookup returns CDR1 MNHEY and CDR2 SVGAGI. The ends were cut back, 2 bases at V and 3 bases at J, with 8 bases in the middle. The CDR3 has 13 amino acids. The CDR3 bases are TGTGCCAGCAGTTACGACAGATACTACGAGCAGTACTTC. This codes for CASSYDRYYEQYF.

The chain employs TRBV5-1 and TRBJ1-4, with 7 bases identical to TRBD1. CDR3 length equals 19 residues. Per germline, CDR1 SGHRS and CDR2 YFSETQ. The junction had 15 bases not matched to a gene; V was cut back by 4 bases and J by 0 bases. The CDR3: CASSALQGSFTATNEKLFF. CDR3 bases: TGCGCCAGCAGCGCATTACAGGGGTCGTTTACCGCAACTAATGAAAAACTGTTTTTT.

The CDR3 DNA is TGCGCCAGCAGTGGGACTAGCGGTACTTACGAGCAGTACTTC. Amino acids: CASSGTSGTYEQYF. The chain employs TRBV10-1 and TRBJ2-7; 10 bases match TRBD2. Germline assignment: CDR1 WNHNN and CDR2 SYGVQD (reference sequence). The CDR3 totals 14 residues. Losses at the gene ends were 4 bases for V and 4 bases for J; bases not matched to a gene: 4.

The chain combines TRBV7-9 with TRBJ2-7; D is possibly TRBD1 (5 bases). The CDR3 extends over 15 amino acids. CDR1 and CDR2 (germline): SEHNR, FQNEAQ (reference sequence). Trimming cost V 1 base and J 4 bases, with 14 bases left between them. Here the CDR3 reads CASSLVFQGGYEQYF. Written as DNA, the CDR3 is TGTGCCAGCAGCTTAGTATTCCAGGGTGGGTACGAGCAGTACTTC.

The chain links TRBV11-3 to TRBJ2-7; 8 bases fit TRBD2. V lost 4 bases and J lost 4; bases outside the gene matches: 6. CDR3 length equals 14 residues. Germline V CDR1 and CDR2: SGHNT, YENEEA. The CDR3 region has the DNA TGTGCCAGCAGCTCCCCAGCGGGAGTATACGAGCAGTACTTC. Translated: CASSSPAGVYEQYF. The full variable domain, its missing parts supplied by reference TRBV11-3 and TRBJ2-7, is EAGVVQSPRYKIIEKKQPVAFWCNPISGHNTLYWYLQNLGQGPELLIRYENEEAVDDSQLPKDRFSAERLKGVDSTLKIQPAELGDSAVYLCASSSPAGVYEQYFGPGTRLTVT.

The J gene is TRBJ1-1, the V gene TRBV11-3; the D gene is possibly TRBD1 (5 bases). The CDR3 contains 15 residues. Per germline, CDR1 SGHNT and CDR2 YENEEA. Trimming shortened V by 1 base and J by 0 bases, and 9 bases separated the two germline ends. The CDR3 nucleotides read TGTGCCAGCAGCTTAGCAGGGCTAATGAACACTGAAGCTTTCTTT. As protein: CASSLAGLMNTEAFF. The entire variable domain, with the rest obtained from reference TRBV11-3 and TRBJ1-1, is as follows: EAGVVQSPRYKIIEKKQPVAFWCNPISGHNTLYWYLQNLGQGPELLIRYENEEAVDDSQLPKDRFSAERLKGVDSTLKIQPAELGDSAVYLCASSLAGLMNTEAFFGQGTRLTVV.

The rearrangement joins TRBV5-1 to TRBJ1-4, with TRBD1 identical over 8 bases. Germline V gene sequence: CDR1 SGHRS, CDR2 YFSETQ. The CDR3 loop spans 14 amino acids. V trimming: 2 bases; J trimming: 8 bases; junction bases outside the gene matches: 5. CDR3 coding DNA: TGCGCCAGCAGCTTAGGACAGGGTGGAGAAAAACTGTTTTTT. Protein sequence: CASSLGQGGEKLFF.

The V gene is TRBV15, the J gene TRBJ2-6, with a weak D call TRBD2 (5 bases). CDR1 and CDR2 from the germline V gene are LNHNV and YYDKDF (reference sequence). There are 17 residues in the CDR3. Trimming stripped 1 base from V and 0 bases from J, with 10 bases between. CDR3 residues: CATSRAPAGSGANVLTF. Written as DNA, the CDR3 is TGTGCCACCAGCAGAGCCCCCGCGGGCTCTGGGGCCAACGTCCTGACTTTC.

The chain couples TRBV19 to TRBJ1-3; 8 bases map to TRBD1. The CDR3 has 15 residues. V lost 6 bases, J lost 0 bases, and 4 bases stayed unmatched. Germline CDR1 and CDR2: LNHDA and SQIVND (reference sequence). Here the CDR3 DNA reads TGTGCCAGTAGGGACAGGGTAGGCTCTGGAAACACCATATATTTT. Translation: CASRDRVGSGNTIYF.

The table lists this clone with a count of one. The chain uses TRBV9 and TRBJ2-1, with TRBD2 matching over 8 bases. V gave up 2 bases and J gave up 5 bases; unmatched junction bases: 3. This CDR3 has 14 amino acids. The germline V gene has CDR1 SGDLS and CDR2 YYNGEE. The CDR3 bases are TGTGCCAGCAGCGTTAGCGGGAAGAACAATGAGCAGTTCTTC. Residues: CASSVSGKNNEQFF.

The CDR3 nucleotides read TGCAGCGTTTCACAGGGCGGATACAATGAGCAGTTCTTC. Its protein product is CSVSQGGYNEQFF. V is TRBV29-1 and J is TRBJ2-1; D might be TRBD1 (6 bases). The V gene's germline CDR1 is SQVTM and CDR2 ANQGSEA. This CDR3 contains 13 residues. V lost 5 bases, J lost 4 bases, and 12 bases lay in between.

The chain has TRBV19 and TRBJ1-5; tentative D call: TRBD1 (5 bases). Germline V gives CDR1 LNHDA, CDR2 SQIVND (reference sequence). This CDR3 is built from 15 residues. V gave up 2 bases and J gave up 5 bases, with 13 bases separating them. The CDR3 here is CASSIRPTAYQPQHF. In DNA form, the CDR3 reads TGTGCCAGTAGTATACGCCCGACAGCATATCAGCCCCAGCATTTT.

This clone was counted once. This chain joins TRBV5-6 and TRBJ2-1; 8 bases fit TRBD2. Looked up from germline, CDR1 is SGHDT and CDR2 is YYEEEE. After removal of 2 bases from V and 3 bases from J, the junction contained 7 bases not matched to a gene. This CDR3 contains 16 residues. CDR3 nucleotides: TGTGCCAGCAGCTTTATCCTTAGCGGGATCTACAATGAGCAGTTCTTC. Encoded protein: CASSFILSGIYNEQFF.

The rearrangement joins TRBV4-2 to TRBJ1-1; D uncertain. CDR3 length equals 14 residues. V dropped 3 bases and J dropped 1 base, with 9 bases sitting between them. The germline CDR1 and CDR2 sequences are LGHNA and YNFKEQ. This CDR3 reads CASSHTRTNTEAFF. CDR3 in DNA: TGTGCCAGCAGCCATACTAGGACGAACACTGAAGCTTTCTTT.

V usage is TRBV29-1 and J usage is TRBJ2-1, with 7 nucleotides matching TRBD2. V lost 5 bases and J lost 0; bases outside the gene matches: 1. Germline-derived CDR1 and CDR2 are SQVTM and ANQGSEA. The CDR3 runs 13 residues. In nucleotides, the CDR3 is TGCAGCGTTACTAGCGACTCCTACAATGAGCAGTTCTTC. This sequence encodes CSVTSDSYNEQFF.

This chain connects TRBV27 to TRBJ2-3; no clear D. This CDR3 comprises 15 residues. Germline V gives CDR1 MNHEY, CDR2 SMNVEV (reference sequence). With 1 base removed from V and 0 bases from J, the gap between germline ends came to 8 bases. CDR3 sequence (DNA): TGTGCCAGCAGTTTATATTTTGGCAGCACAGATACGCAGTATTTT. This codes for CASSLYFGSTDTQYF.

Here the CDR3 reads CSVTQADTEAFF. CDR3 DNA: TGCAGCGTTACCCAAGCGGACACTGAAGCTTTCTTT. The chain employs TRBV29-1 and TRBJ1-1; no firm D call. Germline CDR1 SQVTM, CDR2 ANQGSEA. Trimming left V 5 bases short and J 3 bases short, with 10 bases between. CDR3 length equals 12 residues. The variable domain in full, with the rest retrieved from reference TRBV29-1 and TRBJ1-1, is SAVISQKPSRDICQRGTSLTIQCQVDSQVTMMFWYRQQPGQSLTLIATANQGSEATYESGFVIDKFPISRPNLTFSTLTVSNMSPEDSSIYLCSVTQADTEAFFGQGTRLTVV.

The rearrangement uses TRBV2 and TRBJ2-7; 10 bases are a match to TRBD1. Germline V gene lookup returns CDR1 SNHLY and CDR2 FYNNEI. CDR3 length: 14 amino acids. Trimming took 6 bases from V and 7 from J; bases not matched to a gene: 9. The CDR3: CASRAGTGEEEQYF. The CDR3 DNA reads as TGTGCCAGCAGGGCCGGGACAGGGGAGGAGGAGCAGTACTTC.

This clone has a handful of counts. This CDR3 is CASSSSNSAGAATEAFF. The CDR3, as DNA: TGTGCCAGTAGTTCTAGTAATTCGGCAGGGGCGGCCACTGAAGCTTTCTTT. This rearrangement joins TRBV19 to TRBJ1-1; perhaps TRBD1 as D (6 bases). The CDR3 is 17 amino acids. V lost 5 bases to trimming and J lost 4 bases, with 23 bases between them. Per germline, CDR1 LNHDA and CDR2 SQIVND (reference sequence).

The chain is built from TRBV7-9 and TRBJ2-2; D may be TRBD2 (5 bases). In germline, CDR1 is SEHNR, CDR2 FQNEAQ (reference sequence). CDR3 length: 16 residues. V lost 5 bases to trimming and J lost 7 bases, with 20 bases between them. The CDR3 reads CASSPYTKGEGGELFF. As DNA, the CDR3 is TGTGCCAGCAGCCCCTACACGAAGGGAGAGGGCGGGGAGCTGTTTTTT.

The V gene is TRBV2, the J gene TRBJ1-5; D not resolved. V gave up 1 base and J gave up 5 bases, with 6 bases separating them. This CDR3 contains 13 residues. Germline values: CDR1 SNHLY, CDR2 FYNNEI. CDR3 region: CASSEERDQPQHF. In nucleotides, the CDR3 is TGTGCCAGCAGTGAAGAGAGGGATCAGCCCCAGCATTTT.